Below, 20 T cell receptor beta chains from the same sample are listed, as sequenced in a study of T cells after yellow fever vaccination. TCRdb recomputed calls from the 5' RACE reads with MiXCR, one row per CDR3 protein. The data contain 250,000 or so distinct CDR3 sequences, approximately 3.8% of them singletons. The sample here was PBMCs, taken 15 days after the yellow fever booster vaccination. Source of these receptors: a man in his late teens or twenties who received the YFV17D yellow fever vaccine.

This clonotype was counted at least ten times. The V call is TRBV4-1, the J call TRBJ1-4, with D perhaps matching TRBD1 (5 bases). CDR3 length: 18 residues. V dropped 0 bases and J dropped 0 bases, with 14 bases sitting between them. The germline gives CDR1 MGHRA, CDR2 YSYEKL. The CDR3 reads CASSQDRGTDATNEKLFF. The CDR3 DNA is TGCGCCAGCAGCCAAGATCGGGGCACCGATGCAACTAATGAAAAACTGTTTTTT.

This clonotype was detected ten times or more. The V and J genes are TRBV6-6 and TRBJ1-2, with D hard to call. Germline-derived CDR1 and CDR2 are MNHNY and SVGAGI (reference sequence). This CDR3 spans 11 amino acids. V was clipped by 5 bases and J by 2 bases, with 3 bases between them. For the CDR3, the DNA is TGTGCCAGCAGTATCAACTATGGCTACACCTTC. It specifies CASSINYGYTF.

This clonotype was observed many times. The J gene is TRBJ2-1, the V gene TRBV7-6; unclear D gene. The CDR3 sequence is 15 residues long. V gave up 5 bases and J gave up 0 bases, with 11 bases separating them. Germline V gene sequence: CDR1 SGHVS, CDR2 FNYEAQ. The CDR3, as DNA: TGTGCCAGCAGCCCTTTCCTGAGCTCCTACAATGAGCAGTTCTTC. Amino acid sequence: CASSPFLSSYNEQFF.

This clonotype was seen repeatedly, ten times or more. One junction end does not reproduce the germline sequence, and a read error may be involved. The chain joins TRBV6-1 to TRBJ2-7, with unresolved D. CDR1 MNHNS and CDR2 SASEGT come from the germline V gene. The CDR3 contains 11 residues. CDR3 in DNA: TGTGCCAGCAGTGTAGGGCCCGGCTGGAACTTC. Translated: CASSVGPGWNF.

This clonotype was observed at least ten times. The chain links TRBV7-9 to TRBJ1-6; a weak D match, TRBD1 (6 bases). Germline V lookup: CDR1 SEHNR, CDR2 FQNEAQ (reference sequence). V was pared by 3 bases and J by 7 bases, with 10 bases between. The CDR3 extends over 14 amino acids. CDR3: CASSFRGGNSPLHF. As DNA, the CDR3 is TGTGCCAGCAGCTTCAGGGGCGGGAATTCACCCCTCCACTTT.

This clonotype was recorded many times. This CDR3 is CSAIGTGDHEQYF. CDR3 DNA sequence: TGCAGTGCTATCGGGACAGGGGACCACGAGCAGTACTTC. The V call is TRBV20-1, the J call TRBJ2-7, with 10 bases that match TRBD1. The CDR3 length is 13 residues. CDR1 and CDR2 (germline): DFQATT, SNEGSKA (reference sequence). The trim removed 4 bases at V and 5 bases at J, leaving 5 bases unmatched.

This clonotype has ten or more counts. This chain joins TRBV5-6 and TRBJ2-5; TRBD1 matches at 10 bases. V dropped 0 bases and J dropped 4; count of bases not matched to a gene: 9. The CDR3 totals 17 residues. Germline V CDR1 and CDR2: SGHDT, YYEEEE. The CDR3 nucleotides are TGTGCCAGCAGCTTGGCCAGGGGACAGGGGAGGCTAGAGACCCAGTACTTC. This sequence encodes CASSLARGQGRLETQYF.

This clonotype was recorded many times. The genes are TRBV5-4 and TRBJ2-1; D assignment may be TRBD1 or TRBD2 (6 bases each). Trimming left V 9 bases short and J 4 bases short, with 23 bases between. The CDR3 is made up of 16 amino acids. CDR1 is SGHNT and CDR2 is YYREEE in the germline V gene (reference sequence). CDR3 coding DNA: TGTGCCACTAGAGCGTTGGGGGGCCTGGGGTACAATGAGCAGTTCTTC. As protein: CATRALGGLGYNEQFF.

There are many counts of this clonotype. This chain uses TRBV5-1 with TRBJ1-1, with 7 bases fitting TRBD1. Germline V gene sequence: CDR1 SGHRS, CDR2 YFSETQ. This CDR3 is built from 15 residues. The V gene end was trimmed by 0 bases and the J gene end by 11 bases; junction bases not matched to a gene: 13. The CDR3 here is CASSLGGTDKVRAFF. CDR3 DNA sequence: TGCGCCAGCAGCTTGGGAGGGACAGATAAGGTGCGGGCTTTCTTT. The entire variable domain, with the rest obtained from reference TRBV5-1 and TRBJ1-1, is as follows: KAGVTQTPRYLIKTRGQQVTLSCSPISGHRSVSWYQQTPGQGLQFLFEYFSETQRNKGNFPGRFSGRQFSNSRSEMNVSTLELGDSALYLCASSLGGTDKVRAFFGQGTRLTVV.

The genes are TRBV6-2 or TRBV6-3 and TRBJ1-2; no firm D call. The CDR3 spans 13 residues. Per the germline V gene, CDR1 is MNHEY and CDR2 is SVGEGT. Trimming left V 7 bases short and J 3 bases short, with 12 bases between. CDR3 region: CASMSRKDYGYTF. The CDR3 DNA follows: TGTGCCAGCATGTCACGGAAAGACTATGGCTACACCTTC.

This clonotype has a count of ten or more. This chain joins TRBV7-3 and TRBJ2-3; 14 nucleotides match TRBD2. Trimming took 5 bases from V and 1 from J; bases not matched to a gene: 17. The germline gives CDR1 SGHTA, CDR2 FQGTGA. The length of the CDR3 is 21 residues. The CDR3 is CASSVEPGLAGALVGTDTQYF. CDR3 sequence (DNA): TGTGCCAGCAGCGTCGAACCGGGACTAGCGGGGGCCCTGGTGGGCACAGATACGCAGTATTTT. Based on the CDR3 plus reference TRBV7-3 and TRBJ2-3, the full variable domain is GAGVSQTPSNKVTEKGKYVELRCDPISGHTALYWYRQSLGQGPEFLIYFQGTGAADDSGLPNDRFFAVRPEGSVSTLKIQRTERGDSAVYLCASSVEPGLAGALVGTDTQYFGPGTRLTVL.

In its sample, this clonotype was seen many times. The chain combines TRBV19 with TRBJ1-5; D not certain. Trimming stripped 7 bases from V and 6 bases from J, with 13 bases between. The CDR3 extends over 13 amino acids. Germline loops: CDR1 LNHDA, CDR2 SQIVND (reference sequence). The CDR3 sequence is CASTGSMVQPQHF. In DNA form, the CDR3 reads TGTGCCAGTACTGGTTCTATGGTTCAGCCCCAGCATTTT. The variable domain in full, with the rest retrieved from reference TRBV19 and TRBJ1-5, is DGGITQSPKYLFRKEGQNVTLSCEQNLNHDAMYWYRQDPGQGLRLIYYSQIVNDFQKGDIAEGYSVSREKKESFPLTVTSAQKNPTAFYLCASTGSMVQPQHFGDGTRLSIL.

In its sample, this clonotype was seen many times. V is TRBV27 and J is TRBJ2-2; TRBD1 might be the D (5 bases). Per germline, CDR1 MNHEY and CDR2 SMNVEV (reference sequence). V was trimmed by 2 bases and J by 5 bases, leaving 9 bases between them. The CDR3 is 14 residues long. CDR3 coding DNA: TGTGCCAGCAGTTTAGTGGGGCCTACCGGGGAGCTGTTTTTT. Its protein is CASSLVGPTGELFF.

This clonotype was recorded many times. V usage is TRBV7-9 and J usage is TRBJ2-7; 13 bases match TRBD2. This CDR3 is 19 amino acids long. Germline-derived CDR1 and CDR2 are SEHNR and FQNEAQ (reference sequence). V shed 5 bases and J 5 bases; nucleotides not matched to a gene: 18. The CDR3 reads CASSLRPRLAGGVMNEQYF. CDR3 nucleotide sequence: TGTGCCAGCAGCCTGAGACCAAGACTAGCGGGGGGCGTGATGAACGAGCAGTACTTC.

This clonotype was seen repeatedly, ten times or more. This rearrangement joins TRBV6-6 to TRBJ2-1, with 15 nucleotides matching TRBD2. V lost 4 bases, J lost 8 bases, and 15 bases stayed unmatched. Germline CDR1 reads MNHNY; CDR2 reads SVGAGI (reference sequence). The CDR3 contains 19 residues. The CDR3 sequence: CASSSGLAGGLLLVDEQFF. The CDR3 DNA is TGTGCCAGCAGTTCCGGACTAGCGGGGGGGCTTCTCCTTGTCGATGAGCAGTTCTTC.

V gene TRBV5-5 combines with J gene TRBJ1-6, with a tentative D call TRBD1 (5 bases). Germline loops: CDR1 SGHKS, CDR2 YYEKEE (reference sequence). The V end was cut by 0 bases, the J end by 0 bases, with 10 bases between. The length of the CDR3 is 17 residues. In nucleotides, the CDR3 is TGTGCCAGCAGCTTGGCCAGGGCGAGCTCCTATAATTCACCCCTCCACTTT. Translated: CASSLARASSYNSPLHF.

This clonotype was counted ten times or more. The rearrangement links TRBV7-9 to TRBJ2-1, with D tentatively TRBD1 (7 bases). Trimming took off 5 bases at V and 7 bases at J, with 21 bases between the two ends. Germline values: CDR1 SEHNR, CDR2 FQNEAQ (reference sequence). The length of the CDR3 is 16 residues. For the CDR3, the DNA is TGTGCCAGCAGCCACTCCGCAGGGGGGAGATTAAATGAGCAGTTCTTC. Amino acid sequence: CASSHSAGGRLNEQFF.

There are many counts of this clonotype. The chain couples TRBV5-1 to TRBJ1-4; maybe TRBD1 (5 bases). CDR1 is SGHRS and CDR2 is YFSETQ in the germline V gene. V was clipped by 4 bases and J by 0 bases, with 10 bases between them. This CDR3 has 15 residues. The CDR3 coding sequence is TGCGCCAGCAGCCTCAGGGACCCAACTAATGAAAAACTGTTTTTT. This codes for CASSLRDPTNEKLFF.

This clonotype was detected many times. The V and J genes are TRBV7-2 and TRBJ1-4, with TRBD1 matching over 8 bases. The V segment lost 5 bases and the J segment 5 bases; nucleotides outside the gene matches: 7. CDR1 is SGHTA, CDR2 FQGNSA, per germline. The CDR3 consists of 15 residues. This CDR3 reads CASSQRTGRNEKLFF. CDR3 DNA sequence: TGTGCCAGCAGCCAGAGGACAGGGAGGAATGAAAAACTGTTTTTT.

The table lists this clonotype with many counts. The V call is TRBV20-1, the J call TRBJ2-7, with a weak D call TRBD2 (5 bases). The CDR3 has 12 residues. The V gene lost 0 bases and the J gene lost 6 bases, with 9 bases spanning the gap. Germline V gene sequence: CDR1 DFQATT, CDR2 SNEGSKA (reference sequence). The CDR3 is CSARDIGSEQYF. The CDR3 DNA reads TGCAGTGCTAGAGATATAGGGAGCGAGCAGTACTTC.